This T cell receptor beta chain was obtained from a study of T cell changes during pregnancy in multiple sclerosis. V shed 8 bases and J 0 bases; nucleotides not matched to a gene: 5. CDR3 size: 15 residues. Germline V CDR1 and CDR2: LNHDA, SQIVND (reference sequence). Libraries were prepared by immunoSEQ multiplex PCR; TCRdb keeps only in-frame clonotypes and omits some of them. This sample yields about 40,000 clones, of which more than 80% are seen a single time; less than 0.45% belongs to the top ten. V usage is TRBV19 and J usage is TRBJ2-3; 10 positions agree with TRBD2. This receptor was identified in a female donor with multiple sclerosis, enrolled in a pregnancy study. The sequences come from CD4+ T cells from peripheral blood mononuclear cells, collected in the third trimester of pregnancy. The CDR3 sequence: CASRTSGSSTDTQYF. CDR3 DNA sequence: TGTGCCAGTCGGACTAGCGGATCTAGCACAGATACGCAGTATTTT.